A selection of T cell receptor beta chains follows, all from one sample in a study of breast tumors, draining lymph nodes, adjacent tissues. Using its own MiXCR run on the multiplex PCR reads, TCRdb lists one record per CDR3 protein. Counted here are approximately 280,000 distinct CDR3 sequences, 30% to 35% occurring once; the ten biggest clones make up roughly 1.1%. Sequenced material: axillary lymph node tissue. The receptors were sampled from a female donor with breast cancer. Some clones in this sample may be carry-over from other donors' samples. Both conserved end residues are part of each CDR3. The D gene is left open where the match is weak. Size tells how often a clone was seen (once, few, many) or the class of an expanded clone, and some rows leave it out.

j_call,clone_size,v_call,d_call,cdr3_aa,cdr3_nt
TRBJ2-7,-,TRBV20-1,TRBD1,CSAPPTGNHGQYF,TGCAGTGCTCCACCGACAGGGAACCACGGGCAGTACTTC
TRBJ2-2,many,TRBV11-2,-,CASSVYLIGPGELFF,TGTGCCAGCAGCGTTTACCTAATTGGGCCCGGGGAGCTGTTTTTT
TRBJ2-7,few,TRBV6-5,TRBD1,CASSHGQGGTYEQYF,TGTGCCAGCAGTCACGGACAGGGGGGAACCTACGAGCAGTACTTC
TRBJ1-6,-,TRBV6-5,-,CASSYSSRSYNSPLHF,TGTGCCAGCAGTTACTCGAGTCGGAGCTATAATTCACCCCTCCACTTT
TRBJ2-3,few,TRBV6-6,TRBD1,CASSAIQGAADTQYF,TGTGCCAGCAGTGCTATCCAGGGGGCAGCAGATACGCAGTATTTT
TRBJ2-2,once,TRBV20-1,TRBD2,CSAHLTGGVAFF,TGCAGTGCTCACCTCACGGGGGGAGTTGCGTTTTTT
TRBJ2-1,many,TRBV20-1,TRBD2,CSAARLANEQFF,TGCAGTGCTGCCAGACTAGCGAATGAGCAGTTCTTC
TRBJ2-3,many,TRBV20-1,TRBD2,CSAHKRESLDTQYF,TGCAGTGCCCATAAGCGGGAGTCCCTAGATACGCAGTATTTT
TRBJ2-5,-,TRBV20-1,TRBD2,CSASEHGTRRETQNF,TGCAGTGCTAGTGAGCACGGGACTAGACGCGAGACCCAGAACTTC
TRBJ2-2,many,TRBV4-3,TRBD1,CASSPTGAGELFF,TGCGCCAGCAGCCCAACAGGGGCCGGGGAGCTGTTTTTT
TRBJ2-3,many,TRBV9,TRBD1,CASSVAPWRGQVADTQYF,TGTGCCAGCAGCGTAGCCCCCTGGCGAGGACAGGTTGCAGATACGCAGTATTTT
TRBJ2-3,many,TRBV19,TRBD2,CASSKIAGGGTDTQYF,TGTGCCAGTAGTAAAATAGCGGGAGGGGGCACAGATACGCAGTATTTT
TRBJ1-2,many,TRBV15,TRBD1,CATSRLQTGTRGYTF,TGTGCCACCAGCAGACTCCAGACAGGGACCCGCGGCTACACCTTC
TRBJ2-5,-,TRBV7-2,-,CASSLARGGSISETQYF,TGTGCCAGCAGCTTAGCGAGGGGGGGGAGCATCTCAGAGACCCAGTACTTC
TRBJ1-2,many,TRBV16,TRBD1,CASSPWTGGYTF,TGTGCCAGCAGCCCTTGGACAGGGGGCTACACCTTC
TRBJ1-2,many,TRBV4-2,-,CASSQPPGAVGYTF,TGTGCCAGCAGCCAACCACCGGGGGCAGTTGGCTACACCTTC
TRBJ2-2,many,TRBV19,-,CASSDVTGELFF,TGTGCCAGTAGTGACGTTACCGGGGAGCTGTTTTTT